This T cell receptor beta chain was found in a study of cytomegalovirus exposure and HLA in healthy donors. The study, taken as a whole, reports: In a later analysis, first-cohort TCR clusters were found to tend to co-occur in the approximately 110 validation repertoires. CMV antigen specificity was confirmed in vitro for a few CMV-associated chains. The classifier, whose performance was assessed in both the original and validation cohorts, reportedly diagnosed cytomegalovirus status with high specificity and sensitivity.

Points on this clone: The antigen is unknown.

Generated by immunoSEQ multiplex PCR, the TCRdb table keeps only in-frame clones and is missing some. The sample consists of around 140,000 clones, roughly 86% of them appearing once. Trimming cost V 9 bases and J 5 bases; bases outside gene matches: 7. The germline V gene encodes CDR1 SNHLY and CDR2 FYNNEI. The CDR3 contains 13 residues. The sequenced sample was PBMCs. V gene TRBV2 combines with J gene TRBJ2-3, with TRBD1 matching 8 bases. This receptor was obtained from a young man in good health and CMV-seropositive. CDR3 loop: CASTLDREDTQYF. Here the CDR3 DNA reads TGTGCCAGTACCCTGGACAGGGAAGATACGCAGTATTTT.